This T cell receptor (beta chain) emerged from a study of blood T cells in healthy people across ages. Next came a second PCR, run for about 7 to 12 cycles, which used a sample-barcoded 5' primer along with a J-beta primer mix. Each CDR3 protein is one row after TCRdb ran MiXCR on the 5' RACE reads. The sample holds about 970,000 distinct CDR3 sequences; approximately 50% are singletons and the top ten take about 20%. The CDR3 spans 13 residues. The germline CDR1 and CDR2 sequences are DFQATT and SNEGSKA (reference sequence). This clonotype was observed a single time. V gene TRBV20-1 combines with J gene TRBJ2-7; maybe TRBD1 (6 bases). The tail of the sequence fits TRBJ2-5 better, so the J call may be wrong. This clonotype was sampled from a woman in her sixties or seventies in good health. Material for sequencing was blood. The DNA for the CDR3 is TGCAGTGCTCAGAGGACAGTCCAAGAGACCCAGTACTTC. This gives the protein CSAQRTVQETQYF.